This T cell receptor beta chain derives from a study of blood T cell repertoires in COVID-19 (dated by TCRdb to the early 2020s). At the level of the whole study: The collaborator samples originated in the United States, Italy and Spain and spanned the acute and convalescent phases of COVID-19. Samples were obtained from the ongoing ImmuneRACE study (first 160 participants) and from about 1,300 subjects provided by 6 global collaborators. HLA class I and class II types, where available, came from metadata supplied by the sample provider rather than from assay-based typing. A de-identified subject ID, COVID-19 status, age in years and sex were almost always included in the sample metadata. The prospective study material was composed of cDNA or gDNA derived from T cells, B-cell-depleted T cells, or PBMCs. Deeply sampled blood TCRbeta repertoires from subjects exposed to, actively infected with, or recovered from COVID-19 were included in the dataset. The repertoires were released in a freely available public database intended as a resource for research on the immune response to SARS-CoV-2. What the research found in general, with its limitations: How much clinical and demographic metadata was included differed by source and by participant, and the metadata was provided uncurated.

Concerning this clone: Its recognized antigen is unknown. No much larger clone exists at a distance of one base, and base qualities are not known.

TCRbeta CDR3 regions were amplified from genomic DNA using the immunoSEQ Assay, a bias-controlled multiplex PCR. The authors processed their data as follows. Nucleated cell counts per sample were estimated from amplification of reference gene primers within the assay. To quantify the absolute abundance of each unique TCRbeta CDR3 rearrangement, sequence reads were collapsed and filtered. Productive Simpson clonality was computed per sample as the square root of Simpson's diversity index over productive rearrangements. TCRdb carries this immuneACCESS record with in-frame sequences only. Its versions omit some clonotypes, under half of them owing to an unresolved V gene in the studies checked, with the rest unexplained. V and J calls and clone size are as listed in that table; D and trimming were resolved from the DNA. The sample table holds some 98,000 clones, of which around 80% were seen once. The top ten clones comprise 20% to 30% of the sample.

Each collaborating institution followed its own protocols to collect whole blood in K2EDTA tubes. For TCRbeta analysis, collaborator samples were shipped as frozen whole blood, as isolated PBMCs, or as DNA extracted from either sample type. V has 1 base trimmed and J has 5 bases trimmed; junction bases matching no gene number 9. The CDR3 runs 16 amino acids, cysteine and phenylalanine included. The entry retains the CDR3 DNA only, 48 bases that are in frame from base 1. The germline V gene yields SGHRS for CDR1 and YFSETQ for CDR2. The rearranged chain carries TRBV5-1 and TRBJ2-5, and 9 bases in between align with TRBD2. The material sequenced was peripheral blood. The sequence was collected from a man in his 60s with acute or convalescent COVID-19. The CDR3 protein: CASSLTAGGAGETQYF. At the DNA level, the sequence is TGCGCCAGCAGCTTGACGGCGGGGGGGGCCGGCGAGACCCAGTACTTC. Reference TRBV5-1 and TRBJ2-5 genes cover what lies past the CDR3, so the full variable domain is KAGVTQTPRYLIKTRGQQVTLSCSPISGHRSVSWYQQTPGQGLQFLFEYFSETQRNKGNFPGRFSGRQFSNSRSEMNVSTLELGDSALYLCASSLTAGGAGETQYFGPGTRLLVL.